Each of the 23 T cell receptor beta chains below was sequenced from the same sample in a study of shared clonotypes between healthy human individuals. The method was immunoSEQ multiplex PCR; TCRdb's version includes in-frame clones alone and lacks a portion of them. The data contain 850,000 to 1,100,000 clones, about 80% of them singletons. The sample comprised memory CD4+ T cells from PBMCs. Subset defined: CD45RA-negative fraction. These receptors were collected from a man between 18 and 35 years old in good health. Some clones in this sample may be carry-over from other donors' samples.

The CDR3 bases are TGTGCCAGCAGTCTCTGGGGACAGGGTCGTGGAGAAAAACTGTTTTTT. This sequence encodes CASSLWGQGRGEKLFF. The chain combines TRBV7-9 with TRBJ1-4; 9 nucleotides agree with TRBD1. The CDR3 spans 16 residues. Germline CDR1 and CDR2: SEHNR and FQNEAQ (reference sequence). The trim removed 6 bases at V and 8 bases at J, leaving 13 bases unmatched.

The chain couples TRBV2 to TRBJ2-5; D is unclear. The CDR3 has 14 residues. V was cut by 4 bases and J by 2 bases, with 11 bases left in between. Looked up from germline, CDR1 is SNHLY and CDR2 is FYNNEI. In DNA form, the CDR3 reads TGTGCCAGCAGTGCTCTTAGTGGGCAAGAGACCCAGTACTTC. Its protein product is CASSALSGQETQYF.

The V call is TRBV14, the J call TRBJ2-5; TRBD2 matches 8 bases. The end of the DNA fits TRBJ2-7 better, so the J call may be wrong. The CDR3 consists of 15 residues. The germline gives CDR1 SGHDN, CDR2 FVKESK. In DNA form, the CDR3 reads TGTGCCAGCAGCCGGGGACGGGGGGGAACCTACGAGCAGTACTTC. Translation gives CASSRGRGGTYEQYF.

The genes are TRBV10-3 and TRBJ1-1; D may be TRBD1 (5 bases). V was cut by 10 bases and J by 1 base, with 10 bases left in between. The CDR3 length is 12 residues. Germline V lookup: CDR1 ENHRY, CDR2 SYGVKD. Here the CDR3 reads CATRGGNTEAFF. The DNA of the CDR3 is TGTGCCACACGGGGGGGGAACACTGAAGCTTTCTTT.

The chain combines TRBV11-2 with TRBJ2-7; tentatively, D is TRBD2 (6 bases). Germline assignment: CDR1 SGHAT and CDR2 FQNNGV. Deletions cut 1 base from V and 9 bases from J, with 16 bases between. The CDR3 is 14 amino acids. The CDR3 coding sequence is TGTGCCAGCAGCTTAGGTGCGGAGGGAAGGGCGCAGTACTTC. This translates into CASSLGAEGRAQYF.

With respect to this clone: This CDR3 is also generated by other DNA sequences in the sample. This chain links TRBV20-1 with TRBJ2-5; D is uncertain. Trimming pared 3 bases from V and 5 bases from J, leaving 7 bases between. The CDR3 length is 11 residues. Germline lookup yields CDR1 DFQATT and CDR2 SNEGSKA (reference sequence). CDR3 DNA: TGCAGTGCTAGTCCGACGGAGACCCAGTACTTC. Residues: CSASPTETQYF.

This clone was counted a single time. The chain carries TRBV30 and TRBJ1-2, with a weak D call TRBD1 (6 bases). Germline assignment: CDR1 GTSNPN and CDR2 SVGIG (reference sequence). Trimming removed 3 bases from V and 5 bases from J, with 13 bases in between. The CDR3 is made up of 13 amino acids. CDR3 protein: CAWSRNTGYGYTF. Here the CDR3 DNA reads TGTGCCTGGAGCCGCAATACAGGGTATGGCTACACCTTC.

This clone has a single count. CDR3 amino acids: CASSTLGQQLNTEAFF. The CDR3 DNA reads as TGCGCCAGCAGCACCCTAGGACAGCAGCTGAACACTGAAGCTTTCTTT. This chain links TRBV5-1 with TRBJ1-1; TRBD1 might be the D (6 bases). Germline V gene data show CDR1 as SGHRS and CDR2 as YFSETQ. This CDR3 region has 16 residues. Trimming removed 4 bases at V and 0 bases at J, with 16 bases between. Full variable domain (remainder filled in from reference TRBV5-1 and TRBJ1-1): KAGVTQTPRYLIKTRGQQVTLSCSPISGHRSVSWYQQTPGQGLQFLFEYFSETQRNKGNFPGRFSGRQFSNSRSEMNVSTLELGDSALYLCASSTLGQQLNTEAFFGQGTRLTVV.

The CDR3 nucleotides are TGTGCCTGGAGCGAGGGACACGAGCAGTACTTC. This sequence encodes CAWSEGHEQYF. The chain has TRBV30 and TRBJ2-7, with D tentatively TRBD1 or TRBD2 (5 bases each). The CDR3 length is 11 residues. V was shortened by 3 bases and J by 5 bases, with 8 bases between the two germline ends. Germline loops: CDR1 GTSNPN, CDR2 SVGIG (reference sequence).

This chain joins TRBV30 and TRBJ2-1, with TRBD2 as a possible D gene (6 bases). V was trimmed by 1 base and J by 6 bases, leaving 19 bases between them. The CDR3 sequence is 16 residues long. Germline CDR1 is GTSNPN and CDR2 is SVGIG (reference sequence). The CDR3 DNA reads as TGTGCCTGGAGTGGGGGGGTCGGACTATTGCTCAATGAGCAGTTCTTC. Translating gives CAWSGGVGLLLNEQFF.

The chain joins TRBV28 to TRBJ1-2, with D unresolved. Trimming pared 3 bases from V and 2 bases from J, leaving 10 bases between. The CDR3 has 14 residues. Germline values: CDR1 MDHEN, CDR2 SYDVKM. DNA for the CDR3: TGTGCCAGCAGTTTGGGTTCACAGAACTATGGCTACACCTTC. Protein: CASSLGSQNYGYTF.

The V and J genes are TRBV6-1 and TRBJ1-4, with a weak D call TRBD1 (6 bases). CDR1 is MNHNS, CDR2 SASEGT, per germline. V was pared by 7 bases and J by 0 bases, with 12 bases between. This CDR3 is 15 amino acids long. Written as DNA, the CDR3 is TGTGCCAGCACCGAGGGGGTTCCAACTAATGAAAAACTGTTTTTT. Protein: CASTEGVPTNEKLFF.

The V and J genes are TRBV7-6 and TRBJ1-5; TRBD1 agrees at 9 bases. CDR3 length: 15 amino acids. V lost 3 bases and J lost 5; bases outside the gene matches: 5. The germline V gene has CDR1 SGHVS and CDR2 FNYEAQ. CDR3 residues: CASSFGTGWDQPQHF. Here the CDR3 DNA reads TGTGCCAGCAGCTTTGGGACAGGGTGGGATCAGCCCCAGCATTTT.

V gene TRBV18 combines with J gene TRBJ1-3; 7 bases are a match to TRBD1. Germline CDR1 KGHSH, CDR2 LQKENI. The junction had 7 bases not matched to a gene; V was cut back by 1 base and J by 4 bases. CDR3 length: 16 amino acids. CDR3 region: CASSPRTGAMGNTIYF. The CDR3, as DNA: TGTGCCAGCTCACCACGAACAGGGGCTATGGGAAACACCATATATTTT.

The J gene is TRBJ2-5, the V gene TRBV7-8; 7 bases align to TRBD1. CDR1 and CDR2 (germline): SGHVS, FQNEAQ. The length of the CDR3 is 14 residues. The ends lost 5 bases at V and 1 base at J; junction bases unmatched: 4. DNA of the CDR3: TGTGCCAGCAGCATAGGGACAGTCCAAGAGACCCAGTACTTC. Encoded protein: CASSIGTVQETQYF.

The chain couples TRBV7-8 to TRBJ1-5; D ambiguous. V shed 1 base and J shed 6 bases, with 7 bases lying between them. In germline, CDR1 is SGHVS, CDR2 FQNEAQ. The CDR3 runs 13 residues. The CDR3 reads CASSLDESQPQHF. DNA of the CDR3: TGTGCCAGCAGCTTAGATGAAAGTCAGCCCCAGCATTTT. Filled out from reference TRBV7-8 and TRBJ1-5, the complete variable domain reads GAGVSQSPRYKVAKRGQDVALRCDPISGHVSLFWYQQALGQGPEFLTYFQNEAQLDKSGLPSDRFFAERPEGSVSTLKIQRTQQEDSAVYLCASSLDESQPQHFGDGTRLSIL.

This clone occurred a few times. V is TRBV11-3 and J is TRBJ2-3; perhaps D is TRBD1 or TRBD2 (6 bases each). CDR1 is SGHNT, CDR2 YENEEA, per germline. Trimming cost V 5 bases and J 4 bases, with 16 bases left between them. The CDR3 totals 15 residues. The CDR3 here is CASSPGALVADTQYF. Written as DNA, the CDR3 is TGTGCCAGCAGCCCGGGGGCCCTTGTTGCAGATACGCAGTATTTT.

For the CDR3, the DNA is TGTGCCAGCACTCCGGCAGGCCGCTACAATGAGCAGTTCTTC. Translation: CASTPAGRYNEQFF. This chain connects TRBV6-5 to TRBJ2-1, with no clear D. Trimming left V 7 bases short and J 3 bases short, with 13 bases between. The germline V gene has CDR1 MNHEY and CDR2 SVGAGI. The CDR3 spans 14 residues.

The rearrangement joins TRBV6-4 to TRBJ2-7, with 10 bases that match TRBD2. V dropped 5 bases and J dropped 3; count of bases not matched to a gene: 4. There are 14 residues in the CDR3. Looked up from germline, CDR1 is MRHNA and CDR2 is SNTAGT. CDR3 nucleotides: TGTGCCAGCAGTCGTCTAGCGGGAGTCTACGAGCAGTACTTC. The encoded protein is CASSRLAGVYEQYF.

The chain links TRBV14 to TRBJ2-1, with TRBD2 matching over 10 bases. Germline V gene sequence: CDR1 SGHDN, CDR2 FVKESK. The CDR3 is 19 amino acids. The J segment lost 8 bases and the V segment lost 0 bases, leaving 16 bases of the junction unmatched. The CDR3 DNA reads as TGTGCCAGCAGCCAAGATTTTCTCGGGCTAGCGGGAGAGATCCATGAGCAGTTCTTC. Translated, it gives CASSQDFLGLAGEIHEQFF.

In this sample, this clone turned up once. The genes are TRBV11-2 and TRBJ1-5; no definite D call. The length of the CDR3 is 15 residues. Germline loops: CDR1 SGHAT, CDR2 FQNNGV. Deletions cut 5 bases from V and 6 bases from J, with 17 bases between. The CDR3 DNA is TGTGCCAGCAGCCCTGGAACGTCCCCAATTCAGCCCCAGCATTTT. As protein: CASSPGTSPIQPQHF.

This chain links TRBV15 with TRBJ2-7; TRBD2 matches at 12 bases. Germline values: CDR1 LNHNV, CDR2 YYDKDF (reference sequence). CDR3 size: 16 residues. With 1 base clipped from V and 3 bases from J, the junction kept 4 bases outside the gene matches. CDR3 DNA sequence: TGTGCCACCAGCAGAGGAGGACTAGCGGGGTACTACGAGCAGTACTTC. Amino acids: CATSRGGLAGYYEQYF.

In regard to this clone: At the DNA level, this CDR3 is encoded by other sequences in the same sample as well. The V and J genes are TRBV30 and TRBJ1-1; D remains ambiguous. With 0 bases removed from V and 2 bases from J, the gap between germline ends came to 7 bases. Germline assignment: CDR1 GTSNPN and CDR2 SVGIG (reference sequence). The CDR3 has 13 residues. The CDR3 nucleotides read TGTGCCTGGAGTGTCGGGCCCAACACTGAAGCTTTCTTT. Its protein product is CAWSVGPNTEAFF.